This T cell receptor (beta chain) was identified during a study of OX40 agonist ivuxolimab in advanced cancers. Whole-study context: With a range of 23 to 79, age averaged approximately 64 years, and more than 75% were male.

In regard to this clone: The antigen remains undetermined.

Exclusion applied to patients with autoimmune disease history or systemic immunosuppression. V shed 9 bases and J shed 3 bases, with 12 bases lying between them. The germline CDR1 and CDR2 sequences are MNHEY and SVGAGI. The CDR3 length is 12 residues. Method: immunoSEQ multiplex PCR; TCRdb's copy keeps in-frame clones and lacks some. Of fewer than 45,000 clones listed, 74% were seen once; the top ten hold approximately 17%. Findings and caveats of the study: Fewer expanded clones were found on average in CD4+ than in CD8+ T cells. Some nonresponders additionally presented with little normalized T-cell clonal expansion.

The starting material was CD4+ or CD8+ T cells sorted from blood, obtained in a trial of the OX40 agonist ivuxolimab. The chain employs TRBV6-5 and TRBJ2-7, with TRBD2 as a possible D gene (5 bases). The sequence was obtained from an adult with an advanced solid tumor such as melanoma, head and neck, liver or kidney cancer. CDR3 DNA sequence: TGTGCCAGTACGGGGAGAAGCTACGAGCAGTACTTC. Its translation: CASTGRSYEQYF.